Here is one T cell receptor (beta chain) with its context. Its antigen is unknown. This record comes from a study of CXCR3-negative and CXCR3-positive naive CD8 T cells. Study in general: Roughly 1.5 +/- 0.3 million TRB reads came from each library, giving around 140 million in total.

Findings of the study overall: Memory CD8+ cells showed much lower diversity, while both naive subsets displayed comparably high diversity.

The germline V gene has CDR1 SGHDT and CDR2 YYEEEE. The CDR3 is 14 residues long. 5' RACE with UMI labels generated the TRB cDNA libraries. Reanalyzing the 5' RACE reads, TCRdb keeps one entry per CDR3 protein, without DNA. The sample totals approximately 60,000 distinct CDR3 sequences. The origin of this receptor is a human donor in good health. Some clones in this sample may be carry-over from other donors' samples. Source material: memory CD8+ T cells from blood. The chain is built from TRBV5-6 and TRBJ2-7; the TCRdb D gene call, TRBD2, has no DNA to confirm it. The CDR3 protein is CASSPRTTTYEQCF.